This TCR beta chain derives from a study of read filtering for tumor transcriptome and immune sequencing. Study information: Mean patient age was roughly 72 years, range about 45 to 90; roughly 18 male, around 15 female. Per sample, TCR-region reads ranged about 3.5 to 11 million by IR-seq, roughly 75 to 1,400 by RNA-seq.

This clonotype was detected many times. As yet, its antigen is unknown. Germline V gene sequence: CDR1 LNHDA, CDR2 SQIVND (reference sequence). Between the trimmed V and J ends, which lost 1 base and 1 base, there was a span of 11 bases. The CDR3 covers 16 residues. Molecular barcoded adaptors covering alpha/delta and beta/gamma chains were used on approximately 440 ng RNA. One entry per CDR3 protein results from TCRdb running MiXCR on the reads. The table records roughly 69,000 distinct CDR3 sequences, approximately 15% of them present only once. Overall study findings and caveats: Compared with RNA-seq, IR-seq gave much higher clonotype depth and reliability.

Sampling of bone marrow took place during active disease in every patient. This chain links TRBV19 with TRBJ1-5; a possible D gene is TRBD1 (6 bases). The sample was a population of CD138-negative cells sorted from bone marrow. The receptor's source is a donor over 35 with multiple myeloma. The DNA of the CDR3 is TGTGCCAGTAGTATAGCGGGGGGCTCGAGCAATCAGCCCCAGCATTTT. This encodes CASSIAGGSSNQPQHF.